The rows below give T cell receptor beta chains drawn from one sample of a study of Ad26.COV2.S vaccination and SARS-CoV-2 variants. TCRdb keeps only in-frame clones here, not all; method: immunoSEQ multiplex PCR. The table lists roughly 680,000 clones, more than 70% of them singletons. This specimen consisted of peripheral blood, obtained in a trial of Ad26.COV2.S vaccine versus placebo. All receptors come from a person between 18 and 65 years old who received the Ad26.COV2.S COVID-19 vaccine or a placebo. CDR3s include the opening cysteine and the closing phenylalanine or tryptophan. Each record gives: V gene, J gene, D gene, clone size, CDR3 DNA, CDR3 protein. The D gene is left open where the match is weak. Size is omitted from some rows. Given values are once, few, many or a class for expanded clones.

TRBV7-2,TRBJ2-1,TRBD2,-,TGTGCCAGCAGCTCCCGGGGTAGCGGGAGGGCGGGCTCCTACAATGAGCAGTTCTTC,CASSSRGSGRAGSYNEQFF
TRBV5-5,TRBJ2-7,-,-,TGTGCCAGCAGCACCAACGAGGGATCCTTGCTCTACGAGCAGTACTTC,CASSTNEGSLLYEQYF
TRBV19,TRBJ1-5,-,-,TGTGCCAGTAGTATGGATGAGTCCGGCTATAGCAATCAGCCCCAGCATTTT,CASSMDESGYSNQPQHF
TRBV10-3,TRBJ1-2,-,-,TGTGCCATCAGTGAGGCTGGCGGCGGCTACACCTTC,CAISEAGGGYTF
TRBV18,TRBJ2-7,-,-,TGTGCCAGCTCATCCGAGGGAACCTACGAGCAGTACTTC,CASSSEGTYEQYF
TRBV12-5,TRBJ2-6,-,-,TGTGCTAGTGGCTCGATTCTGGGATCTGGGGCCAACGTCCTGACTTTC,CASGSILGSGANVLTF
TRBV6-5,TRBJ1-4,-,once,TGTGCCAGCAGTTCAGGAGGGGCAACTAATGAAAAACTGTTTTTT,CASSSGGATNEKLFF
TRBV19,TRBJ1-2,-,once,TGTGCCAGTAGTATTGGAGGGAATGGCTACACCTTC,CASSIGGNGYTF
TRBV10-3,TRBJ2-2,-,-,TGTGCCATCAGTGAAATGGGGTACACCGGGGAGCTGTTTTTT,CAISEMGYTGELFF
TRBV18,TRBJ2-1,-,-,TGTGCCAGCTCACCGCGGGACAGCAACCCCAATGAGCAGTTCTTC,CASSPRDSNPNEQFF
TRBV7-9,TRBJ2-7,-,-,TGTGCCAGCAGCTTAAGGCTGTCCGGCAGTTCCTACGAGCAGTACTTC,CASSLRLSGSSYEQYF
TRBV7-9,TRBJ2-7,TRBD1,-,TGTGCCAGCAGATCAACTCCCTCAAGGACAGGGGGCTACGAGCAGTACTTC,CASRSTPSRTGGYEQYF
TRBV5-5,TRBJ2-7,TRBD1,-,TGTGCCAGCAGCTGGAGACAGGGGGAACTCAGCTACGAGCAGTACTTC,CASSWRQGELSYEQYF
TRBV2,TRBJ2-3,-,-,TGTGCCAGCAGGAAGGGTGGGGGGCTCCCAGATACGCAGTATTTT,CASRKGGGLPDTQYF
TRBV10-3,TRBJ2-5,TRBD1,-,TGTGCCATCAGTGAGTCGCCGGGACAGGGAGAGACCCAGTACTTC,CAISESPGQGETQYF
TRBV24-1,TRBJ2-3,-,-,TGTGCCACCAGTTGGCAGGGTGGGACAGATACGCAGTATTTT,CATSWQGGTDTQYF
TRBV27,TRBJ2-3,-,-,TGTGCCAGCACCTCCATAGGGACAGATACGCAGTATTTT,CASTSIGTDTQYF
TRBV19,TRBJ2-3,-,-,TGTGCCAGTAGTATAGATCGACCAGATACGCAGTATTTT,CASSIDRPDTQYF
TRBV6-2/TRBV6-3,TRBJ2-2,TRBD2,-,TGTGCCAGCAGTTACCGAGCGGGGGGGCCGGACACCGGGGAGCTGTTTTTT,CASSYRAGGPDTGELFF
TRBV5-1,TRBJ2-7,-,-,TGCGCCAGCAGCGCGGCAGCCTACGAGCAGTACTTC,CASSAAAYEQYF
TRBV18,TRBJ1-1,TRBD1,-,TGTGCCAGCTCACCGCCAGGGGGGGCCACTGAAGCTTTCTTT,CASSPPGGATEAFF
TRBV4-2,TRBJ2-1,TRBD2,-,TGTGCCAGCAGCCCGGGACTAGCGGGAGGGAGGAGTGAGCAGTTCTTC,CASSPGLAGGRSEQFF
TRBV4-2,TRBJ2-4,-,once,TGTGCCAGCAGCCAGGCCGCCGGGGCCACCAAAAACATTCAGTACTTC,CASSQAAGATKNIQYF
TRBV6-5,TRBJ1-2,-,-,TGTGCCAGCAGTTACTCCAAACATTTATTGGACTACACCTTC,CASSYSKHLLDYTF
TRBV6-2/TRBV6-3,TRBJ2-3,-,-,TGTGCCAGCAGTTACTCGATGGTGACAATAGATACGCAGTATTTT,CASSYSMVTIDTQYF
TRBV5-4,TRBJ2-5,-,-,TGTGCCAGCAGCTTGGTGGAAGGACAAGAGACCCAGTACTTC,CASSLVEGQETQYF
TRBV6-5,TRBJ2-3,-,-,TGTGCCAGCAGTTGGGTGAGGGCTACCACAGATACGCAGTATTTT,CASSWVRATTDTQYF
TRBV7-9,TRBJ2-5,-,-,TGTGCCAGCAGCGTACAAGAGACCCAGTACTTC,CASSVQETQYF
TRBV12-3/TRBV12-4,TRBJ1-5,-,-,TGTGCCAGCCGGGGGTCTACCAATCAGCCCCAGCATTTT,CASRGSTNQPQHF
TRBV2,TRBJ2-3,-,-,TGTGCCAGCAGTCCTGGTGGGTCCGCGCAGTATTTT,CASSPGGSAQYF
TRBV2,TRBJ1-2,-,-,TGTGCCAGCAGTGAGCCCCCAGCTAACTATGGCTACACCTTC,CASSEPPANYGYTF
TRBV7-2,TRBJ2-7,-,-,TGTGCCAGCAGCTTAGCCCCCCTAGCGAACGACTACGAGCAGTACTTC,CASSLAPLANDYEQYF
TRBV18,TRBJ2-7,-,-,TGTGCCAGCTCACCAGAGGGCACCGGGACAAACTCCTACGAGCAGTACTTC,CASSPEGTGTNSYEQYF
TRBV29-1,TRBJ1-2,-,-,TGCAGCGTAGCAACCCCCGGAGATGGCTACACCTTC,CSVATPGDGYTF
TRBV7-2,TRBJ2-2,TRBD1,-,TGTGCCAGCAGCCCACGGACAGGGTGGGGCGGGGAGCTGTTTTTT,CASSPRTGWGGELFF
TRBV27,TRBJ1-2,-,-,TGTGCCAGCAGCCCCGGACGGCAGGGGCGTTTAAGATATGGCTACACCTTC,CASSPGRQGRLRYGYTF
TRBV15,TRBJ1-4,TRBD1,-,TGTGCCACCAGCAGCCGGGACAGGGGGCGGGAAAAACTGTTTTTT,CATSSRDRGREKLFF
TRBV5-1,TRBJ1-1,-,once,TGCGCCAGCAGCTTAACTCGGGGGAACACTGAAGCTTTCTTT,CASSLTRGNTEAFF
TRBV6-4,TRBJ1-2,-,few,TGTGCCAGCACAGCAGACAGCTTACGCCTAACTGGCTACACCTTC,CASTADSLRLTGYTF
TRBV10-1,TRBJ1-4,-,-,TGCGCCAGCAGTGAGTCGGGGCAGGGATCTGAAAAACTGTTTTTT,CASSESGQGSEKLFF
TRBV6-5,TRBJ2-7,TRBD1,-,TGTGCCAGCAGTTATAGGACAGGTTCTTACGAGCAGTACTTC,CASSYRTGSYEQYF
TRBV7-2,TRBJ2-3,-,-,TGTGCCAGCAACTTAGGGGGAAGAACAGATACGCAGTATTTT,CASNLGGRTDTQYF
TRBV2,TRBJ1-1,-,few,TGTGCCAGCACTCTAAACATAGGGACTGAAGCTTTCTTT,CASTLNIGTEAFF
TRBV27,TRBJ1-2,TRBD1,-,TGTGCCAGCAGCTCCCCGGGACAGCTATCTAACTATGGCTACACCTTC,CASSSPGQLSNYGYTF
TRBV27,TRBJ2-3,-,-,TGTGCCAGCACGACCCTTTTCGCTAGCACAGATACGCAGTATTTT,CASTTLFASTDTQYF
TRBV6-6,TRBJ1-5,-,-,TGTGCCAGCAGTTCCGGGACATCACTTAGCAATCAGCCCCAGCATTTT,CASSSGTSLSNQPQHF
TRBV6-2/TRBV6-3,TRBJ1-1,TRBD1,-,TGTGCCAGCAGTTACTCGACAGGGGCTTCTGAAGCTTTCTTT,CASSYSTGASEAFF
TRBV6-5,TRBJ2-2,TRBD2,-,TGTGCCAGCAGTCGGGGGGAAAGGACCGGGGAGCTGTTTTTT,CASSRGERTGELFF
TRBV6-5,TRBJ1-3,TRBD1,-,TGTGCCACCTCCGTCGACAGGGCCTCTGGAAACACCATATATTTT,CATSVDRASGNTIYF
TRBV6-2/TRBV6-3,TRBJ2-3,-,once,TGTGCCAGCAGTTATTCCTATTTCTCCCGCACAGATACGCAGTATTTT,CASSYSYFSRTDTQYF
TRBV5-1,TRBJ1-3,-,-,TGCGCCAGCAGCTTGGGGGCCGGCTCTGGAAACACCATATATTTT,CASSLGAGSGNTIYF
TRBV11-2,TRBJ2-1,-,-,TGTGCCAGCAGCCCGAATGGGGTCGGTGAGCAGTTCTTC,CASSPNGVGEQFF
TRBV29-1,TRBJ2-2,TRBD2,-,TGCAGCGTTGAATATAGCGGGGGGGCCACCGGGGAGCTGTTTTTT,CSVEYSGGATGELFF
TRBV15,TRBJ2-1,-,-,TGTGCCACTGCACGATGGACAGGGAGGGATGAGCAGTTCTTC,CATARWTGRDEQFF